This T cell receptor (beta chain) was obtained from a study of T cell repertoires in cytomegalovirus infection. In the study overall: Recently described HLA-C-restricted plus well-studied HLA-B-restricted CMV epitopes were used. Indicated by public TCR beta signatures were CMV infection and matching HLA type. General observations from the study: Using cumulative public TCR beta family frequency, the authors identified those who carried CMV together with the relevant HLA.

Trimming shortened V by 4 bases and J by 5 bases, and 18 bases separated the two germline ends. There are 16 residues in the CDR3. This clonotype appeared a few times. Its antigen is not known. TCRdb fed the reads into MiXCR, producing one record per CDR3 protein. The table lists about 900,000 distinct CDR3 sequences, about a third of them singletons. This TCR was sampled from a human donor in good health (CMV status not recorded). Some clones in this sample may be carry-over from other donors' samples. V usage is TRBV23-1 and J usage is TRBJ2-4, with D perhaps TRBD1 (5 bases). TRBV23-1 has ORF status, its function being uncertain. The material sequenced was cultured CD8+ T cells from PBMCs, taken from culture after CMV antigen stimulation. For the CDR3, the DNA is TGCGCCAGCAGTCCTCCCAGGGTATTCGAAGAAAACATTCAGTACTTC. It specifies CASSPPRVFEENIQYF.